The 15 T cell receptor beta chains below all came from one sample that was sequenced in a study of Graves' ophthalmopathy and Graves' hyperthyroidism. Amplification of TCR beta CDR3 regions used RNA transcripts. HTBI primers were used in a first-round RT-PCR, which preceded a second-round multiplex PCR. TCRdb re-called the multiplex PCR reads through MiXCR, storing one row per CDR3 protein. The sample has about 370,000 distinct CDR3 sequences; about 18% are singletons. The material sequenced was peripheral blood. The receptors come from an adult woman with stable Graves' hyperthyroidism.

This clonotype has a count of ten or more. The rearrangement uses TRBV28 and TRBJ1-2; 8 bases line up with TRBD1. In germline, CDR1 is MDHEN, CDR2 SYDVKM. This CDR3 contains 14 residues. J lost 7 bases, V lost 7 bases, and 11 bases had no gene match. In nucleotides, the CDR3 is TGTGCCAGCATATCCCAGGACAGGGTACGTGGCTACACCTTC. The encoded protein is CASISQDRVRGYTF.

This clonotype was detected ten times or more. Here the CDR3 reads CASNMGNSGNTIYF. The CDR3 DNA reads TGTGCCAGCAACATGGGGAACTCTGGAAACACCATATATTTT. The gene calls are TRBV9 and TRBJ1-3, with D hard to call. V lost 6 bases to trimming and J lost 0 bases, with 10 bases between them. CDR3 length: 14 amino acids. Germline CDR1 and CDR2: SGDLS and YYNGEE.

This clonotype was seen at least ten times. This chain joins TRBV7-8 and TRBJ1-5, with no clear D. There are 16 residues in the CDR3. Per germline, CDR1 SGHVS and CDR2 FQNEAQ. V was shortened by 3 bases and J by 7 bases, with 19 bases between the two germline ends. CDR3 nucleotide sequence: TGTGCCAGCAGCTTGGAGACCGGACGGAGTCGGCAGCCCCAGCATTTT. Protein sequence: CASSLETGRSRQPQHF. The variable domain in full, completed from reference TRBV7-8 and TRBJ1-5, reads GAGVSQSPRYKVAKRGQDVALRCDPISGHVSLFWYQQALGQGPEFLTYFQNEAQLDKSGLPSDRFFAERPEGSVSTLKIQRTQQEDSAVYLCASSLETGRSRQPQHFGDGTRLSIL.

This clonotype was counted between two and nine times. This chain links TRBV28 with TRBJ2-1, with TRBD2 identical over 10 bases. CDR1 and CDR2 (germline): MDHEN, SYDVKM. V dropped 3 bases and J dropped 3; count of bases not matched to a gene: 2. The CDR3 runs 15 residues. The CDR3 DNA follows: TGTGCCAGCAGTTTTAGCGGGGGGCGCTACAATGAGCAGTTCTTC. This encodes CASSFSGGRYNEQFF.

This clonotype has ten or more counts. The rearrangement joins TRBV28 to TRBJ1-5; TRBD1 matches at 8 bases. With V trimmed by 5 bases and J by 1 base, 4 bases remained unmatched. Germline CDR1 MDHEN, CDR2 SYDVKM. The CDR3 is 15 residues long. For the CDR3, the DNA is TGTGCCAGCAGTGAGGGACAGGCAAGCAATCAGCCCCAGCATTTT. This encodes CASSEGQASNQPQHF.

This clonotype was seen more than once but under ten times. The chain is built from TRBV5-6 and TRBJ1-2, with D possibly TRBD1 on 5 matching bases. In germline, CDR1 is SGHDT, CDR2 YYEEEE. The CDR3 contains 14 residues. V lost 1 base, J lost 8 bases, and 15 bases lay in between. The CDR3 DNA is TGTGCCAGCAGCTTGCGGACATCCCTCGGGGGCTACACCTTC. Protein sequence: CASSLRTSLGGYTF.

This rearrangement joins TRBV12-5 to TRBJ2-2; 10 nucleotides line up with TRBD2. Per the germline V gene, CDR1 is LGHNT and CDR2 is FRNRAP. Trimming took 2 bases from V and 0 from J; bases not matched to a gene: 9. The CDR3 loop spans 19 amino acids. CDR3 DNA sequence: TGTGCTAGTGGTTTGACCCTTAGCGGGAGGTTCGCGAACACCGGGGAGCTGTTTTTT. It yields the protein CASGLTLSGRFANTGELFF. Complete variable domain (other parts from reference TRBV12-5 and TRBJ2-2): DARVTQTPRHKVTEMGQEVTMRCQPILGHNTVFWYRQTMMQGLELLAYFRNRAPLDDSGMPKDRFSAEMPDATLATLKIQPSEPRDSAVYFCASGLTLSGRFANTGELFFGEGSRLTVL.

This clonotype was counted many times. This chain joins TRBV11-2 and TRBJ2-7; the match to TRBD1 covers 8 bases. The CDR3 is 14 amino acids. The germline gives CDR1 SGHAT, CDR2 FQNNGV. Trimming removed 3 bases from V and 5 bases from J; junction bases left unmatched: 6. The CDR3 protein is CASSFLGQVDEQYF. The CDR3 DNA is TGTGCCAGCAGCTTTCTGGGACAGGTAGACGAGCAGTACTTC.

This clonotype was found many times. This chain connects TRBV29-1 to TRBJ2-5; D unresolved. Germline V gene data show CDR1 as SQVTM and CDR2 as ANQGSEA. This CDR3 comprises 13 residues. Trimming shortened V by 6 bases and J by 4 bases, and 15 bases separated the two germline ends. The DNA for the CDR3 is TGCAGCGTGACCCTTAGCTGGGGAGAGACCCAGTACTTC. Translating it yields CSVTLSWGETQYF.

This clonotype was seen many times. This chain joins TRBV10-2 and TRBJ1-2; D is possibly TRBD1 (5 bases). V was pared by 6 bases and J by 0 bases, with 14 bases between. Germline CDR1 and CDR2: WSHSY and SAAADI. This CDR3 spans 15 amino acids. DNA of the CDR3: TGCGCCAGCAGGCCAAAACAGACAGCTAACTATGGCTACACCTTC. It codes for CASRPKQTANYGYTF.

The chain carries TRBV19 and TRBJ2-2; a weak D match, TRBD2 (5 bases). The germline CDR1 and CDR2 sequences are LNHDA and SQIVND (reference sequence). V lost 4 bases and J 0 bases, leaving 9 bases between the germline ends. The CDR3 consists of 15 residues. The CDR3 bases are TGTGCCAGTAGTAAGAGGCGGGCGAACACCGGGGAGCTGTTTTTT. Protein product: CASSKRRANTGELFF.

This clonotype was seen a few times. Given the absence of the conserved phenylalanine or tryptophan at the CDR3 end, a read error is likely. The chain carries TRBV27 and TRBJ1-5, with D perhaps matching TRBD1 (6 bases). Deletions cut 10 bases from V and 4 bases from J, with 23 bases between. Germline V gives CDR1 MNHEY, CDR2 SMNVEV (reference sequence). The length of the CDR3 is 16 residues. CDR3 protein: CATTQGMEAVNQPQHL. The CDR3 region has the DNA TGTGCCACAACACAGGGTATGGAGGCCGTGAATCAGCCCCAGCATCTT.

This clonotype was observed many times. The chain couples TRBV5-1 to TRBJ2-5; the D gene is possibly TRBD1 (5 bases). Germline loops: CDR1 SGHRS, CDR2 YFSETQ. This CDR3 is built from 19 residues. Between the trimmed V and J ends, which lost 0 bases and 2 bases, there was a span of 23 bases. CDR3 loop: CASSLVGTGPKEGQETQYF. CDR3 coding DNA: TGCGCCAGCAGCTTGGTAGGCACAGGACCTAAGGAAGGTCAAGAGACCCAGTACTTC.

A few counts support this clonotype. The chain combines TRBV7-2 with TRBJ1-2; unclear D gene. Per germline, CDR1 SGHTA and CDR2 FQGNSA. Trimming removed 1 base from V and 3 bases from J, with 9 bases in between. The CDR3 is 14 amino acids. In DNA, the CDR3 is TGTGCCAGCAGCTTAGACTCGGGTTACTATGGCTACACCTTC. Translating it yields CASSLDSGYYGYTF.

This clonotype was counted a few times. A much larger clone is a single base away; this may be a read error. The conserved final phenylalanine or tryptophan is absent from the CDR3, which likely points to a read error. This chain's CDR3 is CAWSHTGTEAFS. The CDR3 coding sequence is TGTGCCTGGAGTCATACAGGGACTGAAGCTTTCTCT. The chain is built from TRBV30 and TRBJ1-1, with D perhaps TRBD1 (6 bases). The CDR3 runs to 12 residues. V was trimmed by 2 bases and J by 5 bases, leaving 9 bases between them. CDR1 is GTSNPN and CDR2 is SVGIG in the germline V gene (reference sequence).